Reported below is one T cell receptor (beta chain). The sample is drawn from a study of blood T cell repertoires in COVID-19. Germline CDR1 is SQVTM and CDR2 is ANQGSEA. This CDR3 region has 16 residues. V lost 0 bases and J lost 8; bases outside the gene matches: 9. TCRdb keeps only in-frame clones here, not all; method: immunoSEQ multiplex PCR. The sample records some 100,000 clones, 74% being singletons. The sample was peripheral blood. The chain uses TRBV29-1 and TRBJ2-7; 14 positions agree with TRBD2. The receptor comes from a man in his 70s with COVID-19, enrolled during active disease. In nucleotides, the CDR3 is TGCAGCGTTGAAGATCCCGGGACTAGCGGGAGCTTCAAGCAGTACTTC. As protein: CSVEDPGTSGSFKQYF.